The 3 T cell receptor beta chains below come from one sample, sequenced in a study of blood T cell repertoires in COVID-19. Profiled with immunoSEQ multiplex PCR; TCRdb holds only in-frame clones, not every one. The table lists some 140,000 clones, roughly nine tenths of them singletons. Sequencing used peripheral blood. These receptors originate from a man aged 45-65 years with acute or convalescent COVID-19.

This chain joins TRBV7-8 and TRBJ2-4; 10 bases fit TRBD2. Per the germline V gene, CDR1 is SGHVS and CDR2 is FQNEAQ. This CDR3 spans 20 amino acids. V lost 5 bases and J lost 0; bases outside the gene matches: 16. The CDR3 nucleotides are TGTGCCAGCAGCCCCCGGCTAGCGGGAGTCGGGCGGGAAGCCAAAAACATTCAGTACTTC. Encoded protein: CASSPRLAGVGREAKNIQYF. Using reference TRBV7-8 and TRBJ2-4 for the parts outside the CDR3, the full variable domain is GAGVSQSPRYKVAKRGQDVALRCDPISGHVSLFWYQQALGQGPEFLTYFQNEAQLDKSGLPSDRFFAERPEGSVSTLKIQRTQQEDSAVYLCASSPRLAGVGREAKNIQYFGAGTRLSVL.

The CDR3 reads CASSQQGKETQYF. The CDR3 DNA reads TGTGCCAGCAGCCAACAGGGGAAAGAGACCCAGTACTTC. This sequence joins TRBV5-6 and TRBJ2-5; 7 bases are shared with TRBD1. Trimming at V came to 4 bases and at J to 3 bases, leaving 3 bases not matched to a gene. This CDR3 has 13 amino acids. Germline values: CDR1 SGHDT, CDR2 YYEEEE. The variable domain in full, with the rest retrieved from reference TRBV5-6 and TRBJ2-5, is DAGVTQSPTHLIKTRGQQVTLRCSPKSGHDTVSWYQQALGQGPQFIFQYYEEEERQRGNFPDRFSGHQFPNYSSELNVNALLLGDSALYLCASSQQGKETQYFGPGTRLLVL.

Here the CDR3 DNA reads TGTGCCAGTAGTCCCTGGGGACAGGGCGGCACTGAAGCTTTCTTT. Encoded protein: CASSPWGQGGTEAFF. This chain uses TRBV19 with TRBJ1-1, with TRBD1 matching over 9 bases. With V trimmed by 5 bases and J by 4 bases, 8 bases remained unmatched. Germline V gene lookup returns CDR1 LNHDA and CDR2 SQIVND (reference sequence). This CDR3 is built from 15 residues.